This TCR beta chain was recovered during a study of patients and donors after allogeneic stem cell transplantation. V was cut by 5 bases and J by 8 bases, with 21 bases left in between. The CDR3 is 15 amino acids. Germline V lookup: CDR1 SGHTA, CDR2 FQGNSA. TCRdb redid the calling of the RT-PCR reads with MiXCR, one entry per CDR3 protein. The top ten hold 5% to 7.5% of the sample, which has more than 850,000 distinct CDR3 sequences, approximately 18% seen once. This clonotype was detected only a few times. Sequencing was done on a sample of blood, either unsorted or a sorted T cell fraction (not recorded which). The V call is TRBV7-2, the J call TRBJ1-2; tentatively, D is TRBD1 (5 bases). The sequence was obtained from a human donor who was either an allogeneic HSCT recipient or a stem cell or donor lymphocyte infusion donor (not recorded which). It is not recorded whose cells these are; they may come from a transplant donor. The CDR3 bases are TGTGCCAGCAGCCTCCGGGGCCCGAAACTCTACGGCTACACCTTC. This sequence encodes CASSLRGPKLYGYTF.